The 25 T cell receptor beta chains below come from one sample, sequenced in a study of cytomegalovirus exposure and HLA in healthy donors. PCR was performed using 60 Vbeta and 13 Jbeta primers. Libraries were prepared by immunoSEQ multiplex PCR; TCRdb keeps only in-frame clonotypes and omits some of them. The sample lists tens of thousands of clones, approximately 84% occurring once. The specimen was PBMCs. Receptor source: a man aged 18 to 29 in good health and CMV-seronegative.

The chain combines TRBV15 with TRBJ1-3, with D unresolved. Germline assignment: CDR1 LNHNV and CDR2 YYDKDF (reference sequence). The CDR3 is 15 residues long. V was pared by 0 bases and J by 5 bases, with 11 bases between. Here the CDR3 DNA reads TGTGCCACCAGCAGAGATACAGCAAGGAGAAACACCATATATTTT. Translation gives CATSRDTARRNTIYF.

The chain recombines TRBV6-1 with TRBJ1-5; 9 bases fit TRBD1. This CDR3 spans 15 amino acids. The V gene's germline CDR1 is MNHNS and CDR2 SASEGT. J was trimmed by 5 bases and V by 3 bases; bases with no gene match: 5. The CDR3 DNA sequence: TGTGCCAGCAGTGATGGGGACAGGGTAGATCAGCCCCAGCATTTT. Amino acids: CASSDGDRVDQPQHF.

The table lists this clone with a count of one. The CDR3 sequence is CASREGSSGLSYEQYF. The CDR3 region has the DNA TGCGCCAGCAGGGAGGGTTCTAGCGGCCTCTCCTACGAGCAGTACTTC. The V and J genes are TRBV10-1 and TRBJ2-7, with 7 nucleotides matching TRBD2. Per the germline V gene, CDR1 is WNHNN and CDR2 is SYGVQD (reference sequence). The CDR3 has 16 residues. V lost 6 bases, J lost 0 bases, and 11 bases stayed unmatched.

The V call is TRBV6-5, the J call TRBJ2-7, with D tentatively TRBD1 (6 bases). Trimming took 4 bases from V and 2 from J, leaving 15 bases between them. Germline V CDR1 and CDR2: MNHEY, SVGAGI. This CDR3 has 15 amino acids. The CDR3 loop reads CASSLSLRGTYEQYF. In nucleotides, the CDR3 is TGTGCCAGCAGTTTATCCTTGAGGGGGACCTACGAGCAGTACTTC.

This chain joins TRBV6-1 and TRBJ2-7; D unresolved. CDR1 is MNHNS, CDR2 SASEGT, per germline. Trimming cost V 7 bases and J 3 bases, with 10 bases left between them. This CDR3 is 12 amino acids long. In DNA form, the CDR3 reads TGTGCCAGCAAGACGGCAGGCTACGAGCAGTACTTC. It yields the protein CASKTAGYEQYF.

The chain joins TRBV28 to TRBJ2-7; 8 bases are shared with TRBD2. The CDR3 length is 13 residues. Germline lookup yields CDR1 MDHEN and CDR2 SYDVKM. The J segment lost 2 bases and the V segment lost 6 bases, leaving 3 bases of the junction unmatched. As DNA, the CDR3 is TGTGCCAGCAGGGGACTAGGTGCCTACGAGCAGTACTTC. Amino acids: CASRGLGAYEQYF.

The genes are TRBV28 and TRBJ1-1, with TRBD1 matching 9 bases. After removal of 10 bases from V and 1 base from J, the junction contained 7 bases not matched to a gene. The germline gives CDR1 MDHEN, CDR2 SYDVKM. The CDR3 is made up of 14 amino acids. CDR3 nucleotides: TGTGCCACGGAATCGGGACAGGGGAACACTGAAGCTTTCTTT. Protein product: CATESGQGNTEAFF.

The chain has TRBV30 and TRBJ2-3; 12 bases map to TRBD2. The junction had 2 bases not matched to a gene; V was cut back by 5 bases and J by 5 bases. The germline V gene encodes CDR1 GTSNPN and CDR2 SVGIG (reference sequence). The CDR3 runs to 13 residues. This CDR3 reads CAWGLAGLDTQYF. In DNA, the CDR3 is TGTGCCTGGGGACTAGCGGGACTAGATACGCAGTATTTT.

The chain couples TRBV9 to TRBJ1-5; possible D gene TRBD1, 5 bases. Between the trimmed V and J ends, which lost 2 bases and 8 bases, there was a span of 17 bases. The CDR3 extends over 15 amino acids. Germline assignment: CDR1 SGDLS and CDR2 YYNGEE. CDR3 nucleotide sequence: TGTGCCAGCAGCGTTTCTGGCAGGGCCAGCGAGCCCCAGCATTTT. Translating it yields CASSVSGRASEPQHF.

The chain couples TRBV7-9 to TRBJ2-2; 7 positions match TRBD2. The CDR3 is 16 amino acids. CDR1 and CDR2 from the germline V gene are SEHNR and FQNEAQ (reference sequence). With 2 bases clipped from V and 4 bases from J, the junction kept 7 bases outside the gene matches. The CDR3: CASSLRGSFGTGELFF. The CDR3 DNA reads TGTGCCAGCAGCTTACGCGGGAGTTTCGGCACCGGGGAGCTGTTTTTT.

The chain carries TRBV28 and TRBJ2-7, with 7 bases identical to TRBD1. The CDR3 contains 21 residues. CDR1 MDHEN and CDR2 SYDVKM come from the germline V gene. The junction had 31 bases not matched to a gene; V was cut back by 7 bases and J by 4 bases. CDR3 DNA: TGTGCCAGCATGCTGTTGCGTGATACCGGGACAGCGAAGGGCCTACGGTACGAGCAGTACTTC. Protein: CASMLLRDTGTAKGLRYEQYF.

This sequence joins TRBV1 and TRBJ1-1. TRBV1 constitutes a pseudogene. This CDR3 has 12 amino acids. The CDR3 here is CTSSVCFTEAFF. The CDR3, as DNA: TGCACCAGCAGCGTATGTTTCACTGAAGCTTTCTTT.

In DNA form, the CDR3 reads TGTGCCAGCAGCTTAGATACCGGGTCGGGAGGCCTCTACAATGAGCAGTTCTTC. Amino acid sequence: CASSLDTGSGGLYNEQFF. The genes are TRBV7-2 and TRBJ2-1; 7 bases align to TRBD2. V lost 1 base to trimming and J lost 3 bases; unmatched junction nucleotides: 12. Looked up from germline, CDR1 is SGHTA and CDR2 is FQGNSA. The CDR3 runs 18 residues.

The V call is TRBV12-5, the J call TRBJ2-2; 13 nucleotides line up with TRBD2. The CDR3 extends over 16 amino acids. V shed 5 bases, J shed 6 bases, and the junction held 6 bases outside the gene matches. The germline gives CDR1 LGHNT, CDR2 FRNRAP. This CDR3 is CASGDTSGRGSGELFF. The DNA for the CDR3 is TGTGCTAGTGGTGATACTAGCGGGAGGGGGTCCGGGGAGCTGTTTTTT.

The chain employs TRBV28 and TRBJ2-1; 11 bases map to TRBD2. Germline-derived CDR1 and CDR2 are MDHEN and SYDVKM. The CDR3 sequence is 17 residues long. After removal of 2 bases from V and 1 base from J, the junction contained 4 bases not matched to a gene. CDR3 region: CASSLGTSGRSYNEQFF. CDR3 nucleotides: TGTGCCAGCAGTTTAGGGACTAGCGGTCGATCCTACAATGAGCAGTTCTTC. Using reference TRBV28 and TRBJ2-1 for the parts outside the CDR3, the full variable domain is DVKVTQSSRYLVKRTGEKVFLECVQDMDHENMFWYRQDPGLGLRLIYFSYDVKMKEKGDIPEGYSVSREKKERFSLILESASTNQTSMYLCASSLGTSGRSYNEQFFGPGTRLTVL.

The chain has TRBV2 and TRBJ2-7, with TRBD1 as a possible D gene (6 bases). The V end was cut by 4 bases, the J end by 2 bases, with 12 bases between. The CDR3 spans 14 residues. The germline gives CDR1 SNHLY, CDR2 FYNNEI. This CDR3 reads CASSGDRTAYEQYF. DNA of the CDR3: TGTGCCAGCAGTGGAGACAGGACCGCCTACGAGCAGTACTTC.

As DNA, the CDR3 is TGCGCCAGCAGCCCGCGACAGGGGGCAGGCGAGCAGTACTTC. Protein product: CASSPRQGAGEQYF. The rearrangement joins TRBV5-1 to TRBJ2-7; 10 bases line up with TRBD1. The CDR3 totals 14 residues. The germline V gene encodes CDR1 SGHRS and CDR2 YFSETQ. Losses at the gene ends were 4 bases for V and 6 bases for J; bases not matched to a gene: 7.

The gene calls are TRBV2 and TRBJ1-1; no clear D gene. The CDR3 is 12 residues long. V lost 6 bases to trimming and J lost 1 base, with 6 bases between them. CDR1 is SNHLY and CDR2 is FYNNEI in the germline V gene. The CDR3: CASSPGNTEAFF. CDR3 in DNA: TGTGCCAGCAGCCCCGGGAACACTGAAGCTTTCTTT.

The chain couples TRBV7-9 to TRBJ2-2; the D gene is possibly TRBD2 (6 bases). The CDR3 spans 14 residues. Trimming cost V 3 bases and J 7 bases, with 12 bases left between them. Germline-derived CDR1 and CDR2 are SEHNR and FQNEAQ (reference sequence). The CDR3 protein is CASSFLRENGELFF. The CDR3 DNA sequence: TGTGCCAGCAGCTTCCTCCGGGAGAACGGGGAGCTGTTTTTT.

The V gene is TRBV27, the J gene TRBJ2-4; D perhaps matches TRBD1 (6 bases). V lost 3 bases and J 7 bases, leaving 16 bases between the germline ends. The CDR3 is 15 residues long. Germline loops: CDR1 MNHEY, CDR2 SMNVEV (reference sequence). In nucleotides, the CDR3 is TGTGCCAGCAGTTTGGATCAGGGGAATAAGAACATTCAGTACTTC. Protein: CASSLDQGNKNIQYF.

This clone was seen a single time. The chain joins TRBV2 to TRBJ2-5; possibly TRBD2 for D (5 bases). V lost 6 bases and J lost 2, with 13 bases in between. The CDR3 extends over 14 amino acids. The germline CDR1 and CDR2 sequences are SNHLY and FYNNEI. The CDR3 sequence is CASREDSTQETQYF. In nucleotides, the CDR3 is TGTGCCAGCAGGGAGGACTCGACACAAGAGACCCAGTACTTC.

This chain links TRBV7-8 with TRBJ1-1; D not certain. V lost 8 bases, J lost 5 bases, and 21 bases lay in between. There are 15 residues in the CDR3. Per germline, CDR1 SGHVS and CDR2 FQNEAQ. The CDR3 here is CASSPGRARDTEAFF. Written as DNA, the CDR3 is TGTGCCAGCTCCCCCGGGAGGGCGCGCGATACTGAAGCTTTCTTT.

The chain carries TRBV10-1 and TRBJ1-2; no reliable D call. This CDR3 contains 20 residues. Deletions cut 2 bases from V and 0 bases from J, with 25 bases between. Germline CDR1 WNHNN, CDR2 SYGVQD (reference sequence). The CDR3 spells CASSETCPPSTRITNYGYTF. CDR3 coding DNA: TGCGCCAGCAGTGAGACGTGTCCCCCTAGTACCAGAATTACTAACTATGGCTACACCTTC.

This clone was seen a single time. CDR3 residues: CASSRTSGSASNEQFF. The CDR3, as DNA: TGTGCCAGCAGCAGGACTAGCGGTTCGGCATCCAATGAGCAGTTCTTC. The chain couples TRBV6-4 to TRBJ2-1; 10 bases are shared with TRBD2. The CDR3 is 16 amino acids. Per the germline V gene, CDR1 is MRHNA and CDR2 is SNTAGT. V dropped 6 bases and J dropped 6; count of bases not matched to a gene: 11.

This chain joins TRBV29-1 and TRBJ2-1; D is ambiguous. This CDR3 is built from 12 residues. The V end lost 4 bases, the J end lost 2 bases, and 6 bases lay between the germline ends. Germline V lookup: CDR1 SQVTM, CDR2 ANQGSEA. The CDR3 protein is CSVVATYNEQFF. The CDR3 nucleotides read TGCAGCGTTGTTGCGACCTACAATGAGCAGTTCTTC.